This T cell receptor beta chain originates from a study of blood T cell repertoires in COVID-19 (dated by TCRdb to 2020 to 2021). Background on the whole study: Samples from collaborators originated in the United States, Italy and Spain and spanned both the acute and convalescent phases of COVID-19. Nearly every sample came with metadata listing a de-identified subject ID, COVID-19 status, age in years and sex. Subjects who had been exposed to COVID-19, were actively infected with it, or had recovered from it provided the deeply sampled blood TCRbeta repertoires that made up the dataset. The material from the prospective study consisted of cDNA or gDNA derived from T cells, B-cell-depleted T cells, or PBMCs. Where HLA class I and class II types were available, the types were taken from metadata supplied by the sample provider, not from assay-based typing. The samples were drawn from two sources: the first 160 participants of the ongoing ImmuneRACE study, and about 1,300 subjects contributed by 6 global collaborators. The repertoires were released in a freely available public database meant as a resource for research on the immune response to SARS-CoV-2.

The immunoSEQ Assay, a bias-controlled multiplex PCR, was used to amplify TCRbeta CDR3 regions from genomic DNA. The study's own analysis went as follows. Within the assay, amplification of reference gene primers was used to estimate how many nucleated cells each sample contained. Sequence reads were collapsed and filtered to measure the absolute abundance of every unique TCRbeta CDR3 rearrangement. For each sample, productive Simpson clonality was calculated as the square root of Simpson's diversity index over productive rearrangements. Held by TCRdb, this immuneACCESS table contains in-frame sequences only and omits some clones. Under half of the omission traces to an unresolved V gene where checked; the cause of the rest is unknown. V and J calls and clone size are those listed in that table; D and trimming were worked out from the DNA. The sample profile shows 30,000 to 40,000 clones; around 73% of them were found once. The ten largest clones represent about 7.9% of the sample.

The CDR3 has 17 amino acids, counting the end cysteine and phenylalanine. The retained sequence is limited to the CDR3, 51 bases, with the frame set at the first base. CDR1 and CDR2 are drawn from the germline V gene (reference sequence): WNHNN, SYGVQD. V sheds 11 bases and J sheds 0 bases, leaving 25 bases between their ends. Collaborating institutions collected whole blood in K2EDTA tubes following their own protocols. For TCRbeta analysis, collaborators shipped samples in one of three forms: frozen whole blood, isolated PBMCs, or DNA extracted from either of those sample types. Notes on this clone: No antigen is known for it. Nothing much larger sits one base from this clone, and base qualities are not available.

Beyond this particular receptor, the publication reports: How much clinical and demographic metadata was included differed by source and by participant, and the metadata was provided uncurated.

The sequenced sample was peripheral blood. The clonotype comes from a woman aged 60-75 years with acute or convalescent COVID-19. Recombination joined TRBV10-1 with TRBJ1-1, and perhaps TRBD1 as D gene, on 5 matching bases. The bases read TGCGCCGGGGCGGCAGGGACTTTTCCCCTTCTGAACACTGAAGCTTTCTTT. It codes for CAGAAGTFPLLNTEAFF.